A selection of T cell receptor beta chains follows, all from one sample in a study of response to subunit inactivated influenza vaccine. TCRdb used MiXCR to reprocess the RT-PCR reads, holding one entry per CDR3 protein. The sample includes 650,000 to 850,000 distinct CDR3 sequences, 14% of them seen just once. Sequenced here: PBMCs from blood, sampled about 14 days before vaccination. The receptor set was obtained from a man aged 50 to 60 who received an inactivated influenza vaccine. Each CDR3 is given with its conserved first and last residue. The order of the fields is V gene, clone size, J gene, D gene, CDR3 DNA, CDR3 protein. D genes are given only for firm matches. Clone size, where shown, is once, few, many, or a class for clones that have expanded.

TRBV20-1	many	TRBJ1-2	.	TGCAGTGCTACCCGGACACCTAAATCATCTGGCTACACCTTC	CSATRTPKSSGYTF
TRBV5-1	.	TRBJ2-7	.	TGCGCCAGCAGCTTGTATGTCGGGCAGTACGAGCAGTACTTC	CASSLYVGQYEQYF
TRBV20-1	.	TRBJ2-1	.	TGCAGTGCTGACAGGAGCTCCTACAATGAGCAGTTCTTC	CSADRSSYNEQFF
TRBV5-1	.	TRBJ1-1	.	TGCGCCAGCAGCTCTCACAGGGATCCCCAAGCTTTCTTT	CASSSHRDPQAFF
TRBV25-1	few	TRBJ2-3	TRBD2	TGTGCCAGCAGTGATCAGCGGGAGGGCCCCGATACGCAGTATTTT	CASSDQREGPDTQYF
TRBV7-8	.	TRBJ1-2	.	TGTGCCAGCAGCTCCACAGCTAACTATGGCTACACCTTC	CASSSTANYGYTF
TRBV2	many	TRBJ1-4	.	TGTGCCAGCAGATCCAGTACCTCGTTTTTT	CASRSSTSFF
TRBV7-9	.	TRBJ2-7	TRBD2	TGTGCCAGCAGCTTAACGCTAGCGGGAGGGCCGGGGGAGCAGTACTTC	CASSLTLAGGPGEQYF
TRBV28	few	TRBJ2-5	.	TGTGCCAGCAGCCGGACGGCCGAAGAGACCCAGTACTTC	CASSRTAEETQYF
TRBV20-1	.	TRBJ2-1	.	TGCAGTGCTAGAGATGGAGGGAAACTAGGGGAGTTCTTC	CSARDGGKLGEFF
TRBV9	few	TRBJ2-5	TRBD1	TGTGCCAGCAGCCCGGACAGGTCAGAGACCCAGTACTTC	CASSPDRSETQYF
TRBV12-3/TRBV12-4	few	TRBJ1-3	.	TGTGCCAGCACACCCGTGGCACTCTTCTCTGGAAACACCATATATTTT	CASTPVALFSGNTIYF
TRBV3-1	.	TRBJ1-2	.	TGTGCCAGCAGCCAAGTCCCCCGCGGTGGGGGGCTCTATGGCTACACCTTC	CASSQVPRGGGLYGYTF
TRBV20-1	few	TRBJ1-5	.	TGCAGTGCAAGCCGACAGCACAATCAGCCCCAGCATTTT	CSASRQHNQPQHF
TRBV4-2	.	TRBJ2-1	.	TGTGCCAGCAGCCAAGAAAAGGGTACAGGTGAGCAGTTCTTC	CASSQEKGTGEQFF